These 7 T cell receptor beta chains were sequenced from one sample in a study of T-cell memory formation after mild COVID-19. MiXCR, run by TCRdb on the 5' RACE reads, gives a single entry per CDR3 protein. The data contain 85,000 to 130,000 distinct CDR3 sequences, about 15% of them singletons. The sequencing input was PBMCs or a T cell subset sorted from them (not recorded which). The source of these receptors is an adult woman who had mild COVID-19 (a few samples of this study predate the infection). Cell type and time point are not known.

V and J are TRBV18 and TRBJ1-2; D remains unclear. Per the germline V gene, CDR1 is KGHSH and CDR2 is LQKENI. The V and J ends lost 2 bases and 3 bases respectively, with 7 bases between them. The CDR3 extends over 13 amino acids. In nucleotides, the CDR3 is TGTGCCAGCTCACCAGAGGCTCACTATGGCTACACCTTC. Protein: CASSPEAHYGYTF.

This clonotype came up a few times. V and J are TRBV24-1 and TRBJ2-1; the match to TRBD2 covers 11 bases. The germline V gene encodes CDR1 KGHDR and CDR2 SFDVKD. This CDR3 spans 17 amino acids. Trimming took 0 bases from V and 7 from J; bases not matched to a gene: 7. CDR3 coding DNA: TGTGCCACCAGTGATTTGGGGGGACTAGCGGAGGGGAATGAGCAGTTCTTC. Translation gives CATSDLGGLAEGNEQFF.

This clonotype was seen a few times. V gene TRBV4-3 combines with J gene TRBJ2-7; D gene unclear. V lost 0 bases, J lost 7 bases, and 16 bases lay in between. The CDR3 runs to 15 residues. Looked up from germline, CDR1 is LGHNA and CDR2 is YSLEER. CDR3 bases: TGCGCCAGCAGCCAAGATAATTTTAACTTAGGGGAGCAGTACTTC. It encodes CASSQDNFNLGEQYF.

This sequence joins TRBV11-2 and TRBJ1-1, with D perhaps TRBD1 (6 bases). The CDR3 consists of 14 residues. The V end lost 3 bases, the J end lost 9 bases, and 17 bases lay between the germline ends. Germline CDR1 reads SGHAT; CDR2 reads FQNNGV. CDR3 coding DNA: TGTGCCAGCAGCTTCGTATACAGGGATCCGAAAGCTTTCTTT. Protein sequence: CASSFVYRDPKAFF.

The chain has TRBV7-9 and TRBJ2-7; no firm D call. The V and J ends lost 6 bases and 4 bases respectively, with 10 bases between them. Germline assignment: CDR1 SEHNR and CDR2 FQNEAQ (reference sequence). CDR3 length equals 12 residues. This chain's CDR3 is CASRTDGYEQYF. The DNA for the CDR3 is TGTGCCAGCAGAACAGACGGTTACGAGCAGTACTTC.

This clonotype was detected ten times or more. This rearrangement joins TRBV13 to TRBJ2-4, with a possible D match to TRBD2 (5 bases). CDR1 and CDR2 from the germline V gene are PRHDT and FYEKMQ (reference sequence). The length of the CDR3 is 11 residues. V was clipped by 5 bases and J by 11 bases, with 10 bases between them. The CDR3 DNA follows: TGTGCCAGCAGCCTAGCTGGTTTTCAGTACTTC. Residues: CASSLAGFQYF.

The chain has TRBV7-9 and TRBJ1-1; D is possibly TRBD1 (5 bases). There are 13 residues in the CDR3. Trimming took off 4 bases at V and 4 bases at J, with 10 bases between the two ends. Germline-derived CDR1 and CDR2 are SEHNR and FQNEAQ (reference sequence). CDR3 sequence (DNA): TGTGCCAGCAGCTCCGGGGGGAGCACTGAAGCTTTCTTT. It translates to CASSSGGSTEAFF.